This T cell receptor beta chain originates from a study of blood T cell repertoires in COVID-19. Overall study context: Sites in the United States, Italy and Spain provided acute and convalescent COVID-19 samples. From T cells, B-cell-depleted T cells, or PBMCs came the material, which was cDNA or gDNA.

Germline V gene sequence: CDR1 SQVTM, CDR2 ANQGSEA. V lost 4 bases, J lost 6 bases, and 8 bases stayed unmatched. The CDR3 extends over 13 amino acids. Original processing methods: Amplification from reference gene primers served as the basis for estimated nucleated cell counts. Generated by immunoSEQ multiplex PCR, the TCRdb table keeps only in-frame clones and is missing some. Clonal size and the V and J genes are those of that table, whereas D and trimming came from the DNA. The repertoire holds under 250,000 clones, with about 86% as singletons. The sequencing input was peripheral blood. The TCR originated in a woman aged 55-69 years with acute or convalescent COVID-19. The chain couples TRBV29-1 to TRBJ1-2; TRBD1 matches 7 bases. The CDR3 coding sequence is TGCAGCGTTGGGAAGACAGGGACGAATGGCTACACCTTC. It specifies CSVGKTGTNGYTF.